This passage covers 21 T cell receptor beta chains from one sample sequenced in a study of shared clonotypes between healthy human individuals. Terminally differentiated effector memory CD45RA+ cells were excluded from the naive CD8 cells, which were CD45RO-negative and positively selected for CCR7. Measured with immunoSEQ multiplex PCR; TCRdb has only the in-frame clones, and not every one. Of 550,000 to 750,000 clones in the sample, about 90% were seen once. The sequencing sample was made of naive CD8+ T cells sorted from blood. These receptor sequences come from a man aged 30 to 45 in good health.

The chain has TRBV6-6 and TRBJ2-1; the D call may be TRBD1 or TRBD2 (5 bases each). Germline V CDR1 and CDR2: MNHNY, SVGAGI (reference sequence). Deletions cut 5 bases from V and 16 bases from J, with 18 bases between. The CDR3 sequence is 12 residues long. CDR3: CASSETRGSEFF. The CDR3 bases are TGTGCCAGCAGTGAGACCCGGGGCTCAGAATTCTTC.

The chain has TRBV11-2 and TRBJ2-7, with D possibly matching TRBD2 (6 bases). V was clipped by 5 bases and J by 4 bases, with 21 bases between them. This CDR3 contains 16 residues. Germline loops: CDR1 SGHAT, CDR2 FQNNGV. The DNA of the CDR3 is TGTGCCAGCAGCCCCCCCCGTGCAGGGAGGTTGTACGAGCAGTACTTC. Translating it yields CASSPPRAGRLYEQYF.

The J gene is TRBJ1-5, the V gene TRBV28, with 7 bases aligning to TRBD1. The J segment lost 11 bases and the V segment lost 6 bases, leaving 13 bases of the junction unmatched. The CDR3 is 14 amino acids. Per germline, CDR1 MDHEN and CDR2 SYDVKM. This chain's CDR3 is CASSSTGVLMAQHF. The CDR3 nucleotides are TGTGCCAGCAGCTCCACAGGGGTCTTAATGGCCCAGCATTTT.

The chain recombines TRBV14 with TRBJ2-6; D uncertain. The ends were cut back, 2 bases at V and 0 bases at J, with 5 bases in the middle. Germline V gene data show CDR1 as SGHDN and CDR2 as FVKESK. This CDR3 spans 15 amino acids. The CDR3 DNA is TGTGCCAGCAGCCAATTGGGCTCTGGGGCCAACGTCCTGACTTTC. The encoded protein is CASSQLGSGANVLTF.

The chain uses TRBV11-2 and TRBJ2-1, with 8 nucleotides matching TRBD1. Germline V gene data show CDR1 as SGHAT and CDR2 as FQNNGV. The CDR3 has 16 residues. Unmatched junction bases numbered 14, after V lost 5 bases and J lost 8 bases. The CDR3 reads CASSPLQGVSHDEQFF. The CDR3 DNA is TGTGCCAGCAGCCCACTACAGGGGGTATCCCACGATGAGCAGTTCTTC.

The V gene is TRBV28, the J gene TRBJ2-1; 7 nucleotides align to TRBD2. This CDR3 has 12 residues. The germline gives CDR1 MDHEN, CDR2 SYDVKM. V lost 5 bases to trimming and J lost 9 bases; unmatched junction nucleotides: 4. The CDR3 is CASSPTSVEQFF. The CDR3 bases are TGTGCCAGCAGTCCTACTAGCGTTGAGCAGTTCTTC.

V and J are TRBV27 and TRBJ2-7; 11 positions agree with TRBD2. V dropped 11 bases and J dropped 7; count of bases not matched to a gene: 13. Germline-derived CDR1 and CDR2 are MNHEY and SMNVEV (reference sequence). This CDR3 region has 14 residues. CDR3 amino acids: CASCLAGGPGEQYF. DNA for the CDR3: TGTGCCTCTTGTTTAGCGGGAGGGCCGGGAGAGCAGTACTTC.

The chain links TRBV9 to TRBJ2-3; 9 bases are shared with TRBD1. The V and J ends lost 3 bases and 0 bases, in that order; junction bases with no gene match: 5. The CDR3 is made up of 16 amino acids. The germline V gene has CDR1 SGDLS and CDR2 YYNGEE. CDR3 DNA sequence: TGTGCCAGCAGCGGTGGGGACAGGGAAAGCACAGATACGCAGTATTTT. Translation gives CASSGGDRESTDTQYF. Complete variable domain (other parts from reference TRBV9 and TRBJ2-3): DSGVTQTPKHLITATGQRVTLRCSPRSGDLSVYWYQQSLDQGLQFLIQYYNGEERAKGNILERFSAQQFPDLHSELNLSSLELGDSALYFCASSGGDRESTDTQYFGPGTRLTVL.

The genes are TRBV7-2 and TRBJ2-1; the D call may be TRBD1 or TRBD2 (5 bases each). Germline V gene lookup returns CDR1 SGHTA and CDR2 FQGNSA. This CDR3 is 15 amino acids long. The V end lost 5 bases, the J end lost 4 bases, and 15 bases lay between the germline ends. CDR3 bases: TGTGCCAGCAGCCACAGCCGGGACCCGTACAATGAGCAGTTCTTC. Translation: CASSHSRDPYNEQFF.

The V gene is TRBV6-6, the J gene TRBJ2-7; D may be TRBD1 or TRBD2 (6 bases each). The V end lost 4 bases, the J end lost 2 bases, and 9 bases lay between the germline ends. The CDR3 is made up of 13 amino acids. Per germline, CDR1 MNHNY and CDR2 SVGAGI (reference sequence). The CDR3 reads CASSSRGPYEQYF. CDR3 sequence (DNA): TGTGCCAGCAGTTCACGGGGGCCCTACGAGCAGTACTTC.

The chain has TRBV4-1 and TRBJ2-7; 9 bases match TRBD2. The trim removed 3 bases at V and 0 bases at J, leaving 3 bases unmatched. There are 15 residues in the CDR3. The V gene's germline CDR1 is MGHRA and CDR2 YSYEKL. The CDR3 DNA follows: TGCGCCAGCAGCCACCGACTAGCGGCCTCCTACGAGCAGTACTTC. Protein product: CASSHRLAASYEQYF.

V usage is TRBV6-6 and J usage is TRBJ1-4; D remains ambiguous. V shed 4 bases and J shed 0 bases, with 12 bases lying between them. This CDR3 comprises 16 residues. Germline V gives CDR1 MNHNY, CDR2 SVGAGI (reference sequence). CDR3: CASSSGGFATNEKLFF. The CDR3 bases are TGTGCCAGCAGTTCGGGTGGGTTCGCAACTAATGAAAAACTGTTTTTT.

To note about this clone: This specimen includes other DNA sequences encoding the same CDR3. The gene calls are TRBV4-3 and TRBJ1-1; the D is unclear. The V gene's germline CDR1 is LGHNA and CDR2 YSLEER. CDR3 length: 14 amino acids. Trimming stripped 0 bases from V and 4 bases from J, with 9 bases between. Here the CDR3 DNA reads TGCGCCAGCAGCCAAGATGAGGGTGGCACTGAAGCTTTCTTT. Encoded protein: CASSQDEGGTEAFF.

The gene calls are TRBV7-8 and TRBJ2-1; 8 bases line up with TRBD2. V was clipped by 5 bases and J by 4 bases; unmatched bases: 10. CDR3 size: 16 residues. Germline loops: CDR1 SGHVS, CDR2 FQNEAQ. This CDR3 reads CASSPPGSGAYNEQFF. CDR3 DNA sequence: TGTGCCAGCAGCCCCCCTGGTAGCGGGGCGTACAATGAGCAGTTCTTC. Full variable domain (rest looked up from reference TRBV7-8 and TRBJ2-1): GAGVSQSPRYKVAKRGQDVALRCDPISGHVSLFWYQQALGQGPEFLTYFQNEAQLDKSGLPSDRFFAERPEGSVSTLKIQRTQQEDSAVYLCASSPPGSGAYNEQFFGPGTRLTVL.

The CDR3, as DNA: TGTGCCAGCAATGGAGGGACAGCCTCAGCTTTCTTT. Residues: CASNGGTASAFF. The V and J genes are TRBV28 and TRBJ1-1, with TRBD1 identical over 7 bases. The CDR3 loop spans 12 amino acids. The germline CDR1 and CDR2 sequences are MDHEN and SYDVKM. V shed 7 bases and J 10 bases; nucleotides not matched to a gene: 9.

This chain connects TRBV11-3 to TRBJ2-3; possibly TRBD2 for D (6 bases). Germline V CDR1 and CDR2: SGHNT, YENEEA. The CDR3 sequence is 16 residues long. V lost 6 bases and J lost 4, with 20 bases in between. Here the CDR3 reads CASSPSGEGFPDTQYF. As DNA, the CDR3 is TGTGCCAGCAGTCCGTCGGGAGAGGGGTTCCCAGATACGCAGTATTTT.

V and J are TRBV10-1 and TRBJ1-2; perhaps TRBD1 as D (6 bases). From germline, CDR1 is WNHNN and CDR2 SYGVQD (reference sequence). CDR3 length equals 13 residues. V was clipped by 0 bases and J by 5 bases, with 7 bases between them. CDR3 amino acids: CASSESGAYGYTF. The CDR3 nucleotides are TGCGCCAGCAGTGAGTCGGGGGCTTATGGCTACACCTTC.

CDR3 bases: TGTGCCAGCACCACAGGGGGCATCCCCTACGAGCAGTACTTC. It codes for CASTTGGIPYEQYF. The chain combines TRBV6-1 with TRBJ2-7; 9 positions match TRBD1. The CDR3 runs 14 residues. The V segment lost 7 bases and the J segment 2 bases; nucleotides outside the gene matches: 6. Germline CDR1 and CDR2: MNHNS and SASEGT.

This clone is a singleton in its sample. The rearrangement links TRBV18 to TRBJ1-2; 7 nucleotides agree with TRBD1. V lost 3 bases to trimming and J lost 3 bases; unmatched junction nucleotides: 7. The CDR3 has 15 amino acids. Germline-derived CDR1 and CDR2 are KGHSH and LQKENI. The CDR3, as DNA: TGTGCCAGCTCACCGCCCGGGACAGATTACTATGGCTACACCTTC. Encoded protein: CASSPPGTDYYGYTF.

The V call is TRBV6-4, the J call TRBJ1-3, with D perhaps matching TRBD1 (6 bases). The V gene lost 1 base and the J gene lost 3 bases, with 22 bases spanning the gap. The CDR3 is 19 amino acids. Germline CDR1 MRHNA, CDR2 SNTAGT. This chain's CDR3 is CASSDLGGDVLSGGNTIYF. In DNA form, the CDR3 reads TGTGCCAGCAGTGACTTAGGGGGGGATGTTCTCTCTGGTGGAAACACCATATATTTT.

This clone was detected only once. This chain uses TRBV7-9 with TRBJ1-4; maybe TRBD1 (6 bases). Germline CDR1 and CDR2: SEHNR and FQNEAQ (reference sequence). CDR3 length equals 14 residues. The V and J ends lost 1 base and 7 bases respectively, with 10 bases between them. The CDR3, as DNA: TGTGCCAGCAGCTTAGAAGGGGGTTTTGAAAAACTGTTTTTT. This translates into CASSLEGGFEKLFF.